What follows is one T cell receptor (beta chain) and its context. Extraction of around 2 micrograms of genomic DNA from cryopreserved PBMCs supplied material for TCR beta libraries. Clones were read by immunoSEQ multiplex PCR, and TCRdb kept only the in-frame ones, dropping some. The sample holds 250,000 to 350,000 clones, less than 85% seen once. This sample was taken from a study of cytotoxic CD8 clonotypes in ibrutinib-treated CLL. This CDR3 is built from 14 residues. V trimming: 7 bases; J trimming: 4 bases; junction bases outside the gene matches: 5. Germline lookup yields CDR1 MNHEY and CDR2 SMNVEV (reference sequence).

The input for sequencing was PBMCs, taken at disease progression, from a patient treated with ibrutinib. This clonotype was obtained from a human donor with chronic lymphocytic leukemia. The chain is built from TRBV27 and TRBJ1-2, with 11 bases that match TRBD1. The CDR3 region is CASTGQGAGYGYTF. In nucleotides, the CDR3 is TGTGCCAGCACTGGACAGGGGGCTGGCTATGGCTACACCTTC.